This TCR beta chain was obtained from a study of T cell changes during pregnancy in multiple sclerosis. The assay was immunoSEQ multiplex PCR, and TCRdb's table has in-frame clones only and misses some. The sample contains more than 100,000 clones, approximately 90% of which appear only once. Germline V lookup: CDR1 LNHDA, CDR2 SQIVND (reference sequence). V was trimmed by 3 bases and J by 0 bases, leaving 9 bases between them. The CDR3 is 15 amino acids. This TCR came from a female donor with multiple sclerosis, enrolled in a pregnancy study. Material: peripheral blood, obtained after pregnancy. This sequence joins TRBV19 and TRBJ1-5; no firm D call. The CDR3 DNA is TGTGCCAGTAGTATTGCTACCAATAGCAATCAGCCCCAGCATTTT. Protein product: CASSIATNSNQPQHF.